The entry below gives a single T cell receptor beta chain sequence along with its context. The data were produced by immunoSEQ multiplex PCR, yet TCRdb's version contains in-frame clones alone and is incomplete. The sample has 99,000 or so clones, 85% to 95% seen once; the top ten hold approximately 0.67%. The CDR3 covers 13 residues. Losses at the gene ends were 3 bases for V and 0 bases for J; bases not matched to a gene: 1. CDR1 GTSNPN and CDR2 SVGIG come from the germline V gene (reference sequence). This entry comes from a study of siplizumab effects on memory and regulatory T cells. The gene calls are TRBV30 and TRBJ1-1; TRBD1 matches 7 bases. Sequencing used Tregs sorted from blood. The receptor was isolated from a human donor in good health. The CDR3 DNA reads TGTGCCTGGAGGACAGGGTTGAACACTGAAGCTTTCTTT. Translation: CAWRTGLNTEAFF.